This entry concerns a single TCR beta chain. Its antigen is unknown. A much more abundant neighbour one base away suggests this may be a read error. The entry originates in a study of T-cell reconstitution after alpha-beta-depleted transplantation in children listed by TCRdb under 2016. Regarding the study in general: Using TCR repertoire profiling, the study quantitatively followed how T-cell immune reconstitution unfolded in children after TCRalphabeta/CD19-depleted allogeneic hematopoietic cell transplantation. Points the paper makes about the study in general: The apparently early alphabetaT-cell count recovery about two months after transplant was reportedly dependent on only several hundred rapidly expanded clones derived from non-depleted graft cells. In some patients, high TCRbeta diversity at day 60 was attributed to recipient T cells and intrathymic progenitors that had survived conditioning. Over the following months the frequencies of hyperexpanded clones went down, and after one year T-cell counts and TCRbeta diversity were mostly credited to newly produced T cells.

Library generation was performed with PCR. The instrument was an Illumina HiSeq 2500. TCR library preparation used molecular barcoding, with unique molecular identifiers applied to normalize quantification of the TCRbeta repertoire. Using fastp at Q25 and MiXCR, TCRdb reprocessed the public reads and kept productive beta chains. Rows with one shared CDR3 protein collapse into an entry with the most common genes and DNA. The sample yields 400,000 to 550,000 distinct CDR3 sequences; about 10% were counted once. Around 2% of the sample is taken by the ten largest. The treatment or condition label here, explained by the study, means: allogeneic hematopoietic cell transplantation with graft depleted of TCRalphabeta T cells and CD19 B cells. Transplant recipients were children who received TCRalphabeta/CD19-depleted allogeneic hematopoietic cell grafts. The receptor was isolated from a child aged 2-15 years with inherited bone marrow failure, due to receive a stem cell transplant. The material sequenced was PBMCs, taken before TCRalphabeta/CD19-depleted stem cell transplant.

The DNA sequence follows: TGCGCCAGCAGCTTGGTGCTAGCGGGAGGTGAAGACCAGTACTTC. Its product reads: CASSLVLAGGEDQYF. The chain is made from TRBV5-1 and TRBJ2-7, and 11 junction bases match TRBD2. Via the germline V gene, CDR1 is SGHRS and CDR2 YFSETQ. Germline trimming: 0 bases from V, 10 bases from J; junction bases outside gene matches: 9. From its cysteine to its phenylalanine, the CDR3 spans 15 amino acids. Just the 45-base CDR3 DNA is kept, in frame starting at base 1.